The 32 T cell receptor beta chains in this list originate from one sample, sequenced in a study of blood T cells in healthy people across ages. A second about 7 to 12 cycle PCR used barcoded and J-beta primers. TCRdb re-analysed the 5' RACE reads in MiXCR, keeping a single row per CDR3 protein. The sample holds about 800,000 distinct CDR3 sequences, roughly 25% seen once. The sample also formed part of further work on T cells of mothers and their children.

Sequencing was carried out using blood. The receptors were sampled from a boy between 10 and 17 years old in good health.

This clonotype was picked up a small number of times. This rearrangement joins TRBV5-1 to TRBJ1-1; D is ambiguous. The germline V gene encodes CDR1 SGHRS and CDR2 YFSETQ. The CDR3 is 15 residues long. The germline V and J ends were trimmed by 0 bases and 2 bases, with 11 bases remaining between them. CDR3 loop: CASSLAGLVNTEAFF. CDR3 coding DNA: TGCGCCAGCAGCTTGGCCGGTTTGGTAAACACTGAAGCTTTCTTT.

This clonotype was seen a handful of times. The CDR3 loop is CASSVLASHEQFF. DNA of the CDR3: TGTGCCAGCAGCGTATTAGCCTCCCATGAGCAGTTCTTC. The rearrangement uses TRBV2 and TRBJ2-5, with D uncertain. The DNA end favors TRBJ2-1, so the J call may be wrong. The CDR3 contains 13 residues. Germline V gene data show CDR1 as SNHLY and CDR2 as FYNNEI.

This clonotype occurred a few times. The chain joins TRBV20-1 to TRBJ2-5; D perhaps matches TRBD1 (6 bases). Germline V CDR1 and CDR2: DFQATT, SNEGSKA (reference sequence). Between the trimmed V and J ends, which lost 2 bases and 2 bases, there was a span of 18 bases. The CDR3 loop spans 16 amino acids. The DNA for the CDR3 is TGCAGTGCTAGACCTCGGGACACCCTGAGTCAAGAGACCCAGTACTTC. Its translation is CSARPRDTLSQETQYF.

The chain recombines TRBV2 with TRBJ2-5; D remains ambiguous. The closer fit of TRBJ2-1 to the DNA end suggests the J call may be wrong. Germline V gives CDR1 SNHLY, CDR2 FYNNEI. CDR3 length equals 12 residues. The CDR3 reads CASRAQHEEQFF. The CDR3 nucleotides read TGTGCCAGCAGGGCGCAACACGAAGAGCAGTTCTTC.

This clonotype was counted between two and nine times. The CDR3 bases are TGTGCCAGCACCCTGACAGGGGATAGAGAGACCCAGTACTTC. It encodes CASTLTGDRETQYF. This chain links TRBV12-3 or TRBV12-4 with TRBJ2-5; 8 positions match TRBD1. V was pared by 7 bases and J by 4 bases, with 8 bases of the junction left unmatched. There are 14 residues in the CDR3.

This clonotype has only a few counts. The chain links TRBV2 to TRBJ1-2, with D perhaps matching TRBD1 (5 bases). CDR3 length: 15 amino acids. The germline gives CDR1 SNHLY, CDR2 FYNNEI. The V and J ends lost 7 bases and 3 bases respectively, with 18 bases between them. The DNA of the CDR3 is TGTGCCAGCAAACCTAACGAGGGGTGGGACTATGGCTACACCTTC. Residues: CASKPNEGWDYGYTF.

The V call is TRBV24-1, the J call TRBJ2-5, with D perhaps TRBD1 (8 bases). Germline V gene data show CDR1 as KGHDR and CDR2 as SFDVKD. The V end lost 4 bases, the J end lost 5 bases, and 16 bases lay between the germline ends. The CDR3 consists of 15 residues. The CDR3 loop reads CATSEPDRGGETQYF. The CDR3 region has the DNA TGTGCCACCAGTGAACCCGACAGGGGAGGGGAGACCCAGTACTTC.

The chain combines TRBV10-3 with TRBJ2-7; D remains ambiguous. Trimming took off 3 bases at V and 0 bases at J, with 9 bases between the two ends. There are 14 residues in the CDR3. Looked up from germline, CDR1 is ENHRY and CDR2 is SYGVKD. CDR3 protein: CAISDGRNSYEQYF. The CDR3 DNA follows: TGTGCCATCAGTGATGGTCGGAACTCCTACGAGCAGTACTTC.

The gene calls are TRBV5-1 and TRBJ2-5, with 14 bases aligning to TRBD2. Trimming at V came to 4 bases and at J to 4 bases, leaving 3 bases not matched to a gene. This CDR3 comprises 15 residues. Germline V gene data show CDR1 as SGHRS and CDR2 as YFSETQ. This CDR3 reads CASSGTSGSAETQYF. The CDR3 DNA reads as TGCGCCAGCAGCGGGACTAGCGGGAGTGCAGAGACCCAGTACTTC.

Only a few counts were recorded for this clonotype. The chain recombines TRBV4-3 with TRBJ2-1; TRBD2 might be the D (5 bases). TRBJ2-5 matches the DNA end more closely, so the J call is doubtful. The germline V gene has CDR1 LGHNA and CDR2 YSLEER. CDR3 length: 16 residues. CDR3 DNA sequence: TGCGCCAGCAGCCAAGATCTCGGGGTAGTCCAAGAGACCCAGTACTTC. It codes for CASSQDLGVVQETQYF.

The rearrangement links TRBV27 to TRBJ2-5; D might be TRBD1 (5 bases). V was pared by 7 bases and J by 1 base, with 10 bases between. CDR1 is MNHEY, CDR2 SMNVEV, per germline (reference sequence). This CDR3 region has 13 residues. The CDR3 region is CASKEGVQETQYF. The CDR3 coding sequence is TGTGCCAGCAAAGAAGGGGTCCAAGAGACCCAGTACTTC.

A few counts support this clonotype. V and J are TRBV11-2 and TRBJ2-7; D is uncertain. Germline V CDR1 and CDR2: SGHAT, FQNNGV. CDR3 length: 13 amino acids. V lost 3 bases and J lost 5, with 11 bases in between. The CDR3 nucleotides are TGTGCCAGCAGCTTTCTCTTGGGAAACGAGCAGTACTTC. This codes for CASSFLLGNEQYF.

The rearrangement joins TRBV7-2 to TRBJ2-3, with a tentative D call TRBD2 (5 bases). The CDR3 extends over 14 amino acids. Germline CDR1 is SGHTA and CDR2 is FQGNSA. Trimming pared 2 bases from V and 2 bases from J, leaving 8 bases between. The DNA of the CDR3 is TGTGCCAGCAGCTTATCGCGGGTCACAGATACGCAGTATTTT. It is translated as CASSLSRVTDTQYF.

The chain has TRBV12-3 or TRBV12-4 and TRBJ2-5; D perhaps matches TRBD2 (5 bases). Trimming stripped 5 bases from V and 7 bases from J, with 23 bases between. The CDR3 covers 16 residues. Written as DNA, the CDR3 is TGTGCCAGCAGTCCGCCGGTAGAGCGGTCGGACGGGACCCAGTACTTC. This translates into CASSPPVERSDGTQYF.

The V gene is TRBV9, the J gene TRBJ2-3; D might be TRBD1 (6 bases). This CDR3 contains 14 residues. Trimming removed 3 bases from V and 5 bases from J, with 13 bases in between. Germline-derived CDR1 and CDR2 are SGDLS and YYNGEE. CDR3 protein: CASSGGDMEDTQYF. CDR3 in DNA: TGTGCCAGCAGCGGAGGGGACATGGAAGATACGCAGTATTTT.

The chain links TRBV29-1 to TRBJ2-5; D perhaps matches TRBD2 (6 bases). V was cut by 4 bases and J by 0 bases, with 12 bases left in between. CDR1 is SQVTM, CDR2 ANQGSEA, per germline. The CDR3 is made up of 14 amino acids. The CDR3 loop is CSVVVRGYQETQYF. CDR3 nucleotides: TGCAGCGTTGTGGTGCGGGGTTACCAAGAGACCCAGTACTTC.

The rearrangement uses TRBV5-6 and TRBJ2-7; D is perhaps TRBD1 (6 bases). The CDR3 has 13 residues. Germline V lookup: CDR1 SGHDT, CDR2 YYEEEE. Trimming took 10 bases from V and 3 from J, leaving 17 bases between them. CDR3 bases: TGTGCCGGCCCCGGGACAAAATGCTACGAGCAGTACTTC. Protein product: CAGPGTKCYEQYF.

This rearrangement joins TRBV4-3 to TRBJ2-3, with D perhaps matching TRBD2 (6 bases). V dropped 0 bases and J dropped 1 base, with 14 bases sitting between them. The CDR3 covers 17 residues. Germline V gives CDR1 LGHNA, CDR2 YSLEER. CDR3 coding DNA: TGCGCCAGCAGCCAAGAGTGGGGGACGGGGGGCACAGATACGCAGTATTTT. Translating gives CASSQEWGTGGTDTQYF.

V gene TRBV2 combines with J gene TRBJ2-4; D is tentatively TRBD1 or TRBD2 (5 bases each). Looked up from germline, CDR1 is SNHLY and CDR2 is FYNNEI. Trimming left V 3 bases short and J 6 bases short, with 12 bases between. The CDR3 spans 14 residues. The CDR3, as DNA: TGTGCCAGCAGTGAGGGGGTAGGGGTAAACATTCAGTACTTC. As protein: CASSEGVGVNIQYF.

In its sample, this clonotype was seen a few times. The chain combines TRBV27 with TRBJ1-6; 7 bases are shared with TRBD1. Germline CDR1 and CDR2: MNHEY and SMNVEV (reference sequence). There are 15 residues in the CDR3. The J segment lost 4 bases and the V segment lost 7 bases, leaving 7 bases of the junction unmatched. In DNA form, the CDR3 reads TGTGCCAGCAAACCCCCGGGACAGTATAATTCACCCCTCCACTTT. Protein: CASKPPGQYNSPLHF.

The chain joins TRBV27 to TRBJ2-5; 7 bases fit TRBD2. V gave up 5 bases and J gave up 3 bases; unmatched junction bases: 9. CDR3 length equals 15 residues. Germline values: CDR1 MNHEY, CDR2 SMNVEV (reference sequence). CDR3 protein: CASSPYDGGEETQYF. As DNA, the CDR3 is TGTGCCAGCAGTCCCTACGATGGGGGGGAAGAGACCCAGTACTTC.

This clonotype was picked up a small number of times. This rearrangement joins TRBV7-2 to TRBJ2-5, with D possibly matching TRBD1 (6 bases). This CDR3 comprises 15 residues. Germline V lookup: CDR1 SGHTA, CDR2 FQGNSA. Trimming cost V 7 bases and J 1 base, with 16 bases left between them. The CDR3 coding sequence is TGTGCCAGCAACTCAAACGGGGACACCCAAGAGACCCAGTACTTC. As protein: CASNSNGDTQETQYF.

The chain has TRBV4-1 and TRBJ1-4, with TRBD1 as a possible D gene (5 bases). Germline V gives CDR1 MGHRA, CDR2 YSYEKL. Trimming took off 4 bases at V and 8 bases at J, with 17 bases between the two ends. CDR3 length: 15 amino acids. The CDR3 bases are TGCGCCAGCAGCCCCGAGGGCAGGGAAGGAGAAAAACTGTTTTTT. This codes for CASSPEGREGEKLFF.

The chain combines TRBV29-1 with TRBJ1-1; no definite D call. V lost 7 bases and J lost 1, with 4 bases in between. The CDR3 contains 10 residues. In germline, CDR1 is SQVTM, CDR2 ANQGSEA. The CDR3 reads CSGKNTEAFF. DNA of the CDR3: TGCAGCGGTAAGAACACTGAAGCTTTCTTT.

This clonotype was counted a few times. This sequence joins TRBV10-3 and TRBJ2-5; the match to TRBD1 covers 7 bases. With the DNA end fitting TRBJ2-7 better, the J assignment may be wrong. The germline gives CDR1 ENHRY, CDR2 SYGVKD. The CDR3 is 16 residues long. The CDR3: CAISDHGTARAYEQYF. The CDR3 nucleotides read TGTGCCATCAGTGACCACGGGACAGCACGGGCCTACGAGCAGTACTTC.

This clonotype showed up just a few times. The CDR3: CASSLSPGFAKKRNTEAFF. CDR3 DNA sequence: TGTGCCAGCAGTTTATCTCCAGGGTTCGCGAAAAAAAGGAACACTGAAGCTTTCTTT. The chain carries TRBV28 and TRBJ1-1; possible D gene TRBD1, 5 bases. The CDR3 loop spans 19 amino acids. Germline CDR1 is MDHEN and CDR2 is SYDVKM. V lost 1 base, J lost 1 base, and 22 bases lay in between.

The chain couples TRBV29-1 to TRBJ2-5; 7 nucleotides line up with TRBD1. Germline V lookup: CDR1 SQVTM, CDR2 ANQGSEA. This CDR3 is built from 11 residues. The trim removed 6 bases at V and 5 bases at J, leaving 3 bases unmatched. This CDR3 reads CSVLTGETQYF. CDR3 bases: TGCAGCGTCTTGACAGGGGAGACCCAGTACTTC. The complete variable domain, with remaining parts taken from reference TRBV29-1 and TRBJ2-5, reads SAVISQKPSRDICQRGTSLTIQCQVDSQVTMMFWYRQQPGQSLTLIATANQGSEATYESGFVIDKFPISRPNLTFSTLTVSNMSPEDSSIYLCSVLTGETQYFGPGTRLLVL.

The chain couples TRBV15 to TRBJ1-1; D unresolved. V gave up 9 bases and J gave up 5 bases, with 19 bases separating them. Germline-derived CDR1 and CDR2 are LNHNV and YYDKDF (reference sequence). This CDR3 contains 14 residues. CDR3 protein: CATKDGFMRTEAFF. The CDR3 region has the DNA TGTGCCACTAAGGACGGCTTTATGAGGACTGAAGCTTTCTTT.

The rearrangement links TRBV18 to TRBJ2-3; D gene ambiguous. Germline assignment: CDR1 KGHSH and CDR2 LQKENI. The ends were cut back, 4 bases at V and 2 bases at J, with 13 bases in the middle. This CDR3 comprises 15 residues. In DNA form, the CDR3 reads TGTGCCAGCTCACTGGAGCTACTCCCCACAGATACGCAGTATTTT. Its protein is CASSLELLPTDTQYF.

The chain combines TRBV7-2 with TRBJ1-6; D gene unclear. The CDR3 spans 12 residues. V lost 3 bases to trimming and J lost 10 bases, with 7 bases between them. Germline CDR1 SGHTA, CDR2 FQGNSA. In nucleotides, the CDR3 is TGTGCCAGCAGCTTCAAGGGCTCACCCCTCCACTTT. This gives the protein CASSFKGSPLHF.

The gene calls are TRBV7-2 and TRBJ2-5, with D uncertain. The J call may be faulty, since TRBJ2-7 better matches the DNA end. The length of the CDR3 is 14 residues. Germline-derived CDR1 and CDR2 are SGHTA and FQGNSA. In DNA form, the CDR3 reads TGTGCCAGCAGCTTAGTTGGTAGTTGGTACGAGCAGTACTTC. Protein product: CASSLVGSWYEQYF.

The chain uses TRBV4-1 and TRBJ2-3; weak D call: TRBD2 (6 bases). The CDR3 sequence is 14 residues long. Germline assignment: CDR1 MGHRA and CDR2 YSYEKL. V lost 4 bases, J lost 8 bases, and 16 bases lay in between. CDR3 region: CASSPTPGLSTQYF. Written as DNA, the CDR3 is TGCGCCAGCAGCCCCACCCCGGGACTGTCTACGCAGTATTTT.